The clone carrying this T cell receptor beta chain was seen ten or more times. Its antigen remains unidentified. The data are from a study of T cells after posttransplantation cyclophosphamide. General study results and limits: Later post-transplant blood repertoires were often dominated by donor CD8+ memory clones. Skin or GI-infiltrating T cells shared few TRB sequences with blood. Recipient CMV seropositivity and CMV reactivation strongly tracked TRB clonality.

A marrow graft followed busulfan-fludarabine conditioning, with cyclophosphamide on days +3 and +4. The table came from immunoSEQ multiplex PCR; TCRdb's copy has only in-frame clones and leaves some out. Altogether about 9,100 clones were found in the sample, and no singletons occur. CDR3 length: 13 amino acids. The V and J ends lost 4 bases and 1 base respectively, with 7 bases between them. From germline, CDR1 is SNHLY and CDR2 FYNNEI. This specimen consisted of PBMCs, obtained approximately 330 days after allogeneic stem cell transplant with posttransplant cyclophosphamide. This receptor was obtained from a male patient in his forties or fifties who received an allogeneic stem cell transplant from a related donor and was CMV-positive. Among the T cells, some may be from the graft donor. The chain combines TRBV2 with TRBJ1-1; D remains unclear. CDR3 nucleotide sequence: TGTGCCAGCAGTGGTAACGGGAACACTGAAGCTTTCTTT. It yields the protein CASSGNGNTEAFF.